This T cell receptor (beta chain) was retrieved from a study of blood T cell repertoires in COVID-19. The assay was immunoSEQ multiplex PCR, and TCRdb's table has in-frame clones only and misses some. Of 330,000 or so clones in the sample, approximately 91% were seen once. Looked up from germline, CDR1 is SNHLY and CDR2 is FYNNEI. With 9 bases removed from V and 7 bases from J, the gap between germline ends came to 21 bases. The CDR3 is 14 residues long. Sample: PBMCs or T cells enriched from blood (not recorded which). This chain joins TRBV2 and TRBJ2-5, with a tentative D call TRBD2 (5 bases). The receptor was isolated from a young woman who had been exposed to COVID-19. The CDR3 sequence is CASSPTSGLGTQYF. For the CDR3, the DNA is TGTGCCAGTAGCCCAACCAGCGGTCTTGGGACCCAGTACTTC.